This TCR beta chain was identified during a study of OX40 agonist ivuxolimab in advanced cancers. The wider study: Partial responses were achieved by three patients, one with hepatocellular carcinoma and two with cutaneous melanoma. Study results and limitations: Among the lowest peripheral clonal expansion occurred in 0.1-3.0 mg/kg partial responders. At 0.1 to 3.0 mg/kg and by week 6, clonal expansion occurred in CD4+ and CD8+ blood T cells. Averaging showed that CD8+ T cells had more expanded clones than CD4+ did.

TCRdb's table, derived via immunoSEQ multiplex PCR, lists solely in-frame clones and lacks some. The table has tens of thousands of clones, around 87% seen once. The germline V gene has CDR1 SEHNR and CDR2 FQNEAQ (reference sequence). Trimming cost V 4 bases and J 8 bases; bases outside gene matches: 5. This CDR3 region has 14 residues. Worth noting for this clone: Its antigen is currently unknown.

Specimen: CD4+ or CD8+ T cells sorted from blood, collected in a trial of the OX40 agonist ivuxolimab. This receptor was identified in an adult with an advanced solid tumor such as melanoma, head and neck, liver or kidney cancer. The chain employs TRBV7-9 and TRBJ2-1; TRBD1 matches 10 bases. CDR3 nucleotide sequence: TGTGCCAGCAGCTCCGGGACAGGGGAGGATGAGCAGTTCTTC. This sequence encodes CASSSGTGEDEQFF.